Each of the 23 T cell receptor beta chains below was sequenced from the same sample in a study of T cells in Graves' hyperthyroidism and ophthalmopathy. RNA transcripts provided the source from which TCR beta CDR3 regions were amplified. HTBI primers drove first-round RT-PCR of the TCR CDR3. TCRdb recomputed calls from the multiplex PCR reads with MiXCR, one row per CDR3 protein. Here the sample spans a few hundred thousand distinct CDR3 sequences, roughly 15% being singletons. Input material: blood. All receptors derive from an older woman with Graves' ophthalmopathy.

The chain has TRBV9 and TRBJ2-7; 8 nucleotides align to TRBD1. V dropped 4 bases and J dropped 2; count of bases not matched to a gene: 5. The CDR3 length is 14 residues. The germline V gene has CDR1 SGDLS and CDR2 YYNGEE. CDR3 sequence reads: CASSSTQGAYEQYF. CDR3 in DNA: TGTGCCAGCAGCTCCACACAGGGGGCCTACGAGCAGTACTTC.

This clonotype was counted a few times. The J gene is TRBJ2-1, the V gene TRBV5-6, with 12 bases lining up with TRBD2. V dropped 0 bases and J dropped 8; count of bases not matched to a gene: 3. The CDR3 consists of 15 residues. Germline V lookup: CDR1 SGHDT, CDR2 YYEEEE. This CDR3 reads CASSLGTSGIDEQFF. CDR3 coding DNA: TGTGCCAGCAGCTTGGGGACTAGCGGGATAGATGAGCAGTTCTTC.

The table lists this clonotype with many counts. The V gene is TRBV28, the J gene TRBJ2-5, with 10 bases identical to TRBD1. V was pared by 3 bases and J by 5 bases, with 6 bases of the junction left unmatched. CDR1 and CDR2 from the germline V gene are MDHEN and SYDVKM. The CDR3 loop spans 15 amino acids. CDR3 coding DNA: TGTGCCAGCAGTTTCCAGACAGGGGGCTCGGAGACCCAGTACTTC. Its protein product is CASSFQTGGSETQYF.

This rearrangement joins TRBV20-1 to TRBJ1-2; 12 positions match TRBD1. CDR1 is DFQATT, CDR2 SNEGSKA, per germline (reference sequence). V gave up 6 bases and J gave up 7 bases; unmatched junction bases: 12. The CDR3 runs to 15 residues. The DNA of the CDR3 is TGCAGTGCCGCCAAAACGGGACAGGGGGCTTCTGGCTACACCTTC. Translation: CSAAKTGQGASGYTF.

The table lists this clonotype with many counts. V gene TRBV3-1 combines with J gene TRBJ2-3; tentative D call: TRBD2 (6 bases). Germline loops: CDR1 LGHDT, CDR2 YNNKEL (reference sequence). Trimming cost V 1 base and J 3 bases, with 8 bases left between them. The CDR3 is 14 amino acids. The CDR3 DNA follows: TGTGCCAGCAGCCAAGCGGGAGAAACAGATACGCAGTATTTT. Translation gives CASSQAGETDTQYF.

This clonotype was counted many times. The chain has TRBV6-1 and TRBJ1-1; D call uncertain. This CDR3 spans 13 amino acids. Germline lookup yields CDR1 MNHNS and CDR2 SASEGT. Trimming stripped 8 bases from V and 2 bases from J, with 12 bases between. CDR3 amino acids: CASGWRQNTEAFF. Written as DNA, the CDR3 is TGTGCCAGCGGATGGAGGCAAAACACTGAAGCTTTCTTT.

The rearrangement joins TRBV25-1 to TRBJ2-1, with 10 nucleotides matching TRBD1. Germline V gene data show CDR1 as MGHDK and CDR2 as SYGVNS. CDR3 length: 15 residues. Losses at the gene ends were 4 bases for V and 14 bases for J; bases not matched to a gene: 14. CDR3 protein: CASSGPGQGSQGEFF. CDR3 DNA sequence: TGTGCCAGCAGTGGACCGGGACAGGGGAGCCAGGGTGAGTTCTTC.

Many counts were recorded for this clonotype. Written as DNA, the CDR3 is TGTGCCAGCTCGCAACAGGAACGGAACTACGAGCAGTACTTC. Amino acid sequence: CASSQQERNYEQYF. J is TRBJ2-7 and V is TRBV18; the D gene is possibly TRBD1 (5 bases). CDR1 is KGHSH, CDR2 LQKENI, per germline. Trimming removed 6 bases at V and 3 bases at J, with 15 bases between. The CDR3 loop spans 14 amino acids.

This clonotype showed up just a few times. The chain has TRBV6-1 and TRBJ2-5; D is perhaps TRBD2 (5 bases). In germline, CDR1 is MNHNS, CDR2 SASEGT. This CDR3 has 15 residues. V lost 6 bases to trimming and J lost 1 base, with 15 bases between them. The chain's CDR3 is CASRQLEGTQETQYF. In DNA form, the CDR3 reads TGTGCCAGCAGACAACTAGAGGGTACCCAAGAGACCCAGTACTTC.

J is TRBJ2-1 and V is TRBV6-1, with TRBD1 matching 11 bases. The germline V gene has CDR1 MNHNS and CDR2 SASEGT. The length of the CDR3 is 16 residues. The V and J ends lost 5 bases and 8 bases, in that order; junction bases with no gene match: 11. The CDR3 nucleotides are TGTGCCAGCAGTCGAGGGACAGGGGGGCTCGGCCATGAGCAGTTCTTC. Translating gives CASSRGTGGLGHEQFF.

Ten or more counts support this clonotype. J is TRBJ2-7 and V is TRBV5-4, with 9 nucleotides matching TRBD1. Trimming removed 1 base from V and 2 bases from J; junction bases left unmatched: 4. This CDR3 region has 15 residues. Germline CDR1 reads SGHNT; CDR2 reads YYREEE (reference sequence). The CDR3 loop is CASSLPDRGPYEQYF. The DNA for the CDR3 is TGTGCCAGCAGCTTGCCGGACAGGGGCCCCTACGAGCAGTACTTC.

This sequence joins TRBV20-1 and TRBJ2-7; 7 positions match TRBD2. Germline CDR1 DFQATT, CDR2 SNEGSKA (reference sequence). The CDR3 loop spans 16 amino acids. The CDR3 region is CGQGSGRGRPTYEQYF. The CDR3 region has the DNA TGCGGACAAGGTAGCGGGCGCGGGAGACCTACCTACGAGCAGTACTTC.

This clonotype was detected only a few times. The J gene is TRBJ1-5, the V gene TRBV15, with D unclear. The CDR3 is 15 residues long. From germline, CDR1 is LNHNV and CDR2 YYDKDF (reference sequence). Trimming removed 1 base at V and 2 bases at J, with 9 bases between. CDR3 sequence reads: CATSRGMGGNQPQHF. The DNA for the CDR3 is TGTGCCACCAGCAGAGGTATGGGTGGCAATCAGCCCCAGCATTTT. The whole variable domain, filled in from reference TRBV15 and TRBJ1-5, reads DAMVIQNPRYQVTQFGKPVTLSCSQTLNHNVMYWYQQKSSQAPKLLFHYYDKDFNNEADTPDNFQSRRPNTSFCFLDIRSPGLGDTAMYLCATSRGMGGNQPQHFGDGTRLSIL.

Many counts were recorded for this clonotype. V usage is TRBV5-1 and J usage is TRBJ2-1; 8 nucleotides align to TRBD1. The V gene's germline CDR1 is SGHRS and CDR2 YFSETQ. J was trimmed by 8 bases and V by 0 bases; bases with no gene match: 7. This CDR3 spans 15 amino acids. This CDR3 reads CASSLGGQAGDEQFF. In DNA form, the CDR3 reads TGCGCCAGCAGCTTGGGGGGACAGGCCGGGGATGAGCAGTTCTTC.

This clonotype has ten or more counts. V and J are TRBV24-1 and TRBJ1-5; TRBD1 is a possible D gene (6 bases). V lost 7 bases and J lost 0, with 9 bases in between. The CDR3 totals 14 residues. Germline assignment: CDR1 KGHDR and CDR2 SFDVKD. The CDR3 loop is CATSGTNSNQPQHF. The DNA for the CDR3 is TGTGCCACCAGCGGGACAAATAGCAATCAGCCCCAGCATTTT.

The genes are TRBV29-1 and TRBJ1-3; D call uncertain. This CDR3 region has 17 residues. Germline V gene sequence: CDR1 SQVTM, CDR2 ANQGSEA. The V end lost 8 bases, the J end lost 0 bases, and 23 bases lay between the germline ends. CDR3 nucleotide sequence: TGCAGCCCTCCCCCGGAGGTCCGCACGATCTCTGGAAACACCATATATTTT. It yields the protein CSPPPEVRTISGNTIYF. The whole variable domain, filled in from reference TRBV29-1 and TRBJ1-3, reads SAVISQKPSRDICQRGTSLTIQCQVDSQVTMMFWYRQQPGQSLTLIATANQGSEATYESGFVIDKFPISRPNLTFSTLTVSNMSPEDSSIYLCSPPPEVRTISGNTIYFGEGSWLTVV.

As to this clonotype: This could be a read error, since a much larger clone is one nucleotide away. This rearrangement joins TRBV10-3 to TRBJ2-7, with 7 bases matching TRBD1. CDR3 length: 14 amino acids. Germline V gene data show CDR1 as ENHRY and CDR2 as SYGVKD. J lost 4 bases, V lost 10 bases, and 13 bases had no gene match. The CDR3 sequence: CATANDRVEYEQYF. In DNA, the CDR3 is TGTGCCACCGCGAACGACAGGGTCGAGTACGAGCAGTACTTC.

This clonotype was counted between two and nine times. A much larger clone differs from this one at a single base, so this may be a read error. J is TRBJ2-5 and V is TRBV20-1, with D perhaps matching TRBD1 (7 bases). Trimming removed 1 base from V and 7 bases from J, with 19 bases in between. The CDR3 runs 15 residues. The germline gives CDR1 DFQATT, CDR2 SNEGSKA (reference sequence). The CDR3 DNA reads TGCAGTGCTAGAGCCCCCCGCGCAGGGGGAGGGACCCAGTACTTC. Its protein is CSARAPRAGGGTQYF.

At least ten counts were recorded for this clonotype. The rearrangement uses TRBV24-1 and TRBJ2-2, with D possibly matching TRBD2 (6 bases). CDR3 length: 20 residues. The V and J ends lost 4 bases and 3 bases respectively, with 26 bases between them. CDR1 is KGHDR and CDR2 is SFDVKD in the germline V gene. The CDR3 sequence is CATSDSSSIHSGLYTGELFF. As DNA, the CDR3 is TGTGCCACCAGTGACTCATCTTCAATTCATAGCGGACTCTACACCGGGGAGCTGTTTTTT.

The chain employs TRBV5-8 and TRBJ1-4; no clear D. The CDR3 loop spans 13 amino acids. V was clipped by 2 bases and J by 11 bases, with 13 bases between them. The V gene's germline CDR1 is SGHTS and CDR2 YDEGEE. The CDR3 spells CASSFSTRVKLFF. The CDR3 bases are TGTGCCAGCAGCTTTAGTACCCGCGTGAAACTGTTTTTT.

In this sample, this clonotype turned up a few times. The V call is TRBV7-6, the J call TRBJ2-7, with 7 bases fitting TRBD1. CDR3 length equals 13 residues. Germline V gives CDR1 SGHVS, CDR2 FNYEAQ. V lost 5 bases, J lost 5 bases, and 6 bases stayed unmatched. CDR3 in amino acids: CASSPTDRDEQYF. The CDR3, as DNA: TGTGCCAGCAGCCCCACCGACAGGGACGAGCAGTACTTC.

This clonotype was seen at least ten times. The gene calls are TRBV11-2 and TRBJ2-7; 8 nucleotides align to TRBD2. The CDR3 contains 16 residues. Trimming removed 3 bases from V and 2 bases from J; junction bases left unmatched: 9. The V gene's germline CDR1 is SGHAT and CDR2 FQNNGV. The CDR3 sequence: CASSFPAGEGAYEQYF. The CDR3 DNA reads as TGTGCCAGCAGCTTCCCAGCGGGAGAGGGGGCCTACGAGCAGTACTTC.

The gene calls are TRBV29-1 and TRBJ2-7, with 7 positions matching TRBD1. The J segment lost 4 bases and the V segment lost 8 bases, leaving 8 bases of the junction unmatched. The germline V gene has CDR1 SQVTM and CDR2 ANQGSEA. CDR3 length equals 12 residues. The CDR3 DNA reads TGCAGCAGTCGGGACAGCCATTACGAGCAGTACTTC. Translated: CSSRDSHYEQYF.